This T cell receptor beta chain was sequenced in a study of blood T cells in healthy people across ages. Broader study findings: Relative to aged donors, long-lived donors carried more naive CD4+ cells and displayed higher diversity.

The second PCR ran about 6 to 12 cycles with a sample-barcoded 5' primer and J-beta primers. MiXCR, run by TCRdb on the 5' RACE reads, gives a single entry per CDR3 protein. The data contain more than 650,000 distinct CDR3 sequences, about a fifth of them singletons. Comments on this clonotype: Its matching antigen is unknown.

Deletions cut 1 base from V and 1 base from J, with 16 bases between. The length of the CDR3 is 17 residues. Germline assignment: CDR1 SGHTA and CDR2 FQGNSA. The sequence was obtained from a man between 65 and 85 years old in good health. The chain combines TRBV7-2 with TRBJ2-5, with D possibly matching TRBD2 (6 bases). The sequenced sample consisted of blood. The CDR3 nucleotides are TGTGCCAGCAGCTTAGGGGGTGGAGGGTTGGTCCAAGAGACCCAGTACTTC. Translation gives CASSLGGGGLVQETQYF.